This section outlines one TCR beta chain sequence together with its context. Antigen unknown. The data were produced by immunoSEQ multiplex PCR, yet TCRdb's version contains in-frame clones alone and is incomplete. The sample carries about 10,000 clones, 90% recorded once. This entry comes from a study of immune evolution from preneoplasia to lung adenocarcinoma. General study points: KRAS-mutant nodules had the highest T cell clonality.

In germline, CDR1 is SEHNR, CDR2 FQNEAQ (reference sequence). CDR3 length: 14 residues. Deletions cut 5 bases from V and 3 bases from J, with 13 bases between. This clonotype was obtained from a person aged 70 to 85 with invasive lung adenocarcinoma. Sequencing was carried out using FFPE invasive lung adenocarcinoma tissue. The V gene is TRBV7-9, the J gene TRBJ1-1; no firm D call. This chain's CDR3 is CASSPESRHTEAFF. CDR3 sequence (DNA): TGTGCCAGCAGCCCGGAAAGCAGGCACACTGAAGCTTTCTTT.